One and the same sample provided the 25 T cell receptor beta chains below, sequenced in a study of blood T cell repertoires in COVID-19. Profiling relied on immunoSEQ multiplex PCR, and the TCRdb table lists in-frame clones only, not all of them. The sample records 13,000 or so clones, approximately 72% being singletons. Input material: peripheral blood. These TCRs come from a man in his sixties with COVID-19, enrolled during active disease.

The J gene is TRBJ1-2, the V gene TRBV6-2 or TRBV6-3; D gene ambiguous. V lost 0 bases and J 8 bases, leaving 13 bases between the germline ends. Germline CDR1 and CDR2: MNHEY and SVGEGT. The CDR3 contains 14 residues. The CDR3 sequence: CASSYSFLLPGYTF. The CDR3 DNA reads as TGTGCCAGCAGTTACTCCTTTCTCCTTCCGGGCTACACCTTC.

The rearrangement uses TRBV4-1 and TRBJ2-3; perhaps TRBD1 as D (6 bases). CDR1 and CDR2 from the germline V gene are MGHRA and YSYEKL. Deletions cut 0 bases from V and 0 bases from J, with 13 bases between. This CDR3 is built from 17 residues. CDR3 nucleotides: TGCGCCAGCAGCCAAGATAACAGGGATATGAGCACAGATACGCAGTATTTT. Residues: CASSQDNRDMSTDTQYF.

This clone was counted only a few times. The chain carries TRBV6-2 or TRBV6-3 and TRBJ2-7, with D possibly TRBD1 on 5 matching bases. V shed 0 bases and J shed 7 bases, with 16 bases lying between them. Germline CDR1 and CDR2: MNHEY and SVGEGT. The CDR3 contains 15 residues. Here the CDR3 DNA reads TGTGCCAGCAGTTACTCGTCTCAGGGAAGTGGAGAGCAGTACTTC. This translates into CASSYSSQGSGEQYF.

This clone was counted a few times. The CDR3 coding sequence is TGTGCCAGCACAACAGGGGGCGCAGATAATTCACCCCTCCACTTT. This codes for CASTTGGADNSPLHF. The V and J genes are TRBV18 and TRBJ1-6; 9 positions match TRBD1. Looked up from germline, CDR1 is KGHSH and CDR2 is LQKENI. J was trimmed by 5 bases and V by 8 bases; bases with no gene match: 7. The length of the CDR3 is 15 residues.

The CDR3 sequence: CASSLQPGLGDSYNEQFF. The CDR3 DNA sequence: TGTGCCAGCAGCCTACAGCCGGGACTAGGTGACTCCTACAATGAGCAGTTCTTC. This rearrangement joins TRBV3-1 (or the pseudogene TRBV3-2) to TRBJ2-1, with 8 bases fitting TRBD2. Germline CDR1 LGHDT, CDR2 YNNKEL (reference sequence). V trimming: 4 bases; J trimming: 0 bases; junction bases outside the gene matches: 11. CDR3 size: 18 residues.

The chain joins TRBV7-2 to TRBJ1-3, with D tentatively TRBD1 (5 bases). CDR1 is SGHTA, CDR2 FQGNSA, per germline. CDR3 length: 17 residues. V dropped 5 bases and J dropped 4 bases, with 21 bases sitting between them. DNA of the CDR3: TGTGCCAGCAGCGCCGGTGGTCAGGGCATACAGGGAAACACCATATATTTT. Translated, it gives CASSAGGQGIQGNTIYF.

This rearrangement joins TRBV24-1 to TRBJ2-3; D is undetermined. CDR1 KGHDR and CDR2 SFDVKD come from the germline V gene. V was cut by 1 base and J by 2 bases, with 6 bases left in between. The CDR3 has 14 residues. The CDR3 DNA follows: TGTGCCACCAGTGATTTTAGATACACAGATACGCAGTATTTT. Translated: CATSDFRYTDTQYF.

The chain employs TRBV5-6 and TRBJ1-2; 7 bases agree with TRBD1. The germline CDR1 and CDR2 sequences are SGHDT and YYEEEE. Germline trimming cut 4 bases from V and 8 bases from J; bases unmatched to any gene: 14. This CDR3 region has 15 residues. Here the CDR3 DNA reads TGTGCCAGCAGCCCTAACAGGGGCCCGCCGGGCGGCTACACCTTC. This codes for CASSPNRGPPGGYTF.

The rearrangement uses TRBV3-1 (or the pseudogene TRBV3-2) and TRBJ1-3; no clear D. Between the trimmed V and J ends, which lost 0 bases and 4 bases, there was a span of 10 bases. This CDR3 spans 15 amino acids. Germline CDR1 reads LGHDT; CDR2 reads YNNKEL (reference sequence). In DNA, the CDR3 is TGTGCCAGCAGCCAAGATGCGGGGTGGGGAAACACCATATATTTT. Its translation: CASSQDAGWGNTIYF.

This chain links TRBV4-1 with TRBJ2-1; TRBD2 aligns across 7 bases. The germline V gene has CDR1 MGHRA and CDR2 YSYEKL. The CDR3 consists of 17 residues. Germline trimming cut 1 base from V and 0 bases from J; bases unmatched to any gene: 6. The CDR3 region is CASSQVVGGSSYNEQFF. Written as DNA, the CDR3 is TGCGCCAGCAGCCAAGTTGTGGGGGGGAGCTCCTACAATGAGCAGTTCTTC.

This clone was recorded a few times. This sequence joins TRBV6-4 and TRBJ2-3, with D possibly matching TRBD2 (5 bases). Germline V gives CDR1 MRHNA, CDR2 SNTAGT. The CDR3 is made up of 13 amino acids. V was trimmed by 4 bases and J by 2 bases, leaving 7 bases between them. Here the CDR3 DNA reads TGTGCCAGCAGTGGGACTGACACAGATACGCAGTATTTT. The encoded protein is CASSGTDTDTQYF.

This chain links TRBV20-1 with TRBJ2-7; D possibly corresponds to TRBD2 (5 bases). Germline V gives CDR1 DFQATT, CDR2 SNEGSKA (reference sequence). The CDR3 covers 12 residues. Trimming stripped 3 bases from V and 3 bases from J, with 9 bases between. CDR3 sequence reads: CSASSVSYEQYV. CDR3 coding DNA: TGCAGTGCTAGTAGCGTTAGCTACGAGCAGTACGTC.

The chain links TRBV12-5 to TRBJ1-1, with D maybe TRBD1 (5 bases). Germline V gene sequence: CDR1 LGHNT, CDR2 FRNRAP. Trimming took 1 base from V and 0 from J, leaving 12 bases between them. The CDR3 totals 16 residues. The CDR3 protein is CASGLAPGRLNTEAFF. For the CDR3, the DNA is TGTGCTAGTGGTTTGGCCCCAGGGAGGTTGAACACTGAAGCTTTCTTT.

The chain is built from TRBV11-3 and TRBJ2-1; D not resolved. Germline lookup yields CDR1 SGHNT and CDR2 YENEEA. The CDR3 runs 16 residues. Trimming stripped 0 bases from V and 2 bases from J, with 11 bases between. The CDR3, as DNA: TGTGCCAGCAGCTTAGATGGCCTTACCCCCTACAATGAGCAGTTCTTC. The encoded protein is CASSLDGLTPYNEQFF.

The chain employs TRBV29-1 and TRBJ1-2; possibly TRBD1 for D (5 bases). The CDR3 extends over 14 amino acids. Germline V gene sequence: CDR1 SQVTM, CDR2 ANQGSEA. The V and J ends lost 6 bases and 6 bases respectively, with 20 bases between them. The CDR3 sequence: CSVPTPSTADGYTF. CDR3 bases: TGCAGCGTCCCTACCCCCTCGACAGCTGATGGCTACACCTTC.

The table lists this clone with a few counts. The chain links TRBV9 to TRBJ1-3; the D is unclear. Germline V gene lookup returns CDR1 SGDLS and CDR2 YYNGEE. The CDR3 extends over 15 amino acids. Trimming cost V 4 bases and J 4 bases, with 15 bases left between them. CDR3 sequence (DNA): TGTGCCAGCAGCCCCCGGTGGGCAGGCGGAAACACCATATATTTT. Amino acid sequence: CASSPRWAGGNTIYF. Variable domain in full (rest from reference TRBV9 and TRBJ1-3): DSGVTQTPKHLITATGQRVTLRCSPRSGDLSVYWYQQSLDQGLQFLIQYYNGEERAKGNILERFSAQQFPDLHSELNLSSLELGDSALYFCASSPRWAGGNTIYFGEGSWLTVV.

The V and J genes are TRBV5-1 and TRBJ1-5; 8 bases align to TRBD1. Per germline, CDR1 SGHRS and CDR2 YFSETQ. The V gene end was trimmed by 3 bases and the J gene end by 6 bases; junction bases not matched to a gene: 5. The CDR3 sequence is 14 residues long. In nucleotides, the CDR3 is TGCGCCAGCAGCTCAGGACAGGGAGCTCAGCCCCAGCATTTT. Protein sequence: CASSSGQGAQPQHF. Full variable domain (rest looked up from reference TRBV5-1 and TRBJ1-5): KAGVTQTPRYLIKTRGQQVTLSCSPISGHRSVSWYQQTPGQGLQFLFEYFSETQRNKGNFPGRFSGRQFSNSRSEMNVSTLELGDSALYLCASSSGQGAQPQHFGDGTRLSIL.

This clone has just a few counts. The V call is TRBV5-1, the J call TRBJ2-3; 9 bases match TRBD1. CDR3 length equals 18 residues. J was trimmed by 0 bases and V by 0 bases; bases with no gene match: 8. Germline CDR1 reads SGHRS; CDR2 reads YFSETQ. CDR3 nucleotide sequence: TGCGCCAGCAGCTTGGATCCGGGACAGGGAACTAGCACAGATACGCAGTATTTT. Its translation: CASSLDPGQGTSTDTQYF.

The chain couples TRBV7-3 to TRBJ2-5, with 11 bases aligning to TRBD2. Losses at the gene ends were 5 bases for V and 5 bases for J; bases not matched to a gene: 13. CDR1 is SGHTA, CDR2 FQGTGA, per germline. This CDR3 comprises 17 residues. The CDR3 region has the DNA TGTGCCAGCAGCACAGGACTAGCGGGTCAGTTCGGGGAGACCCAGTACTTC. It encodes CASSTGLAGQFGETQYF.

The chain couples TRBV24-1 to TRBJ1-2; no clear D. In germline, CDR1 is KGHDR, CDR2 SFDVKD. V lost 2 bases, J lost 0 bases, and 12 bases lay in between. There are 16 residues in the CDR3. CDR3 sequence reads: CATSDSGRSSNYGYTF. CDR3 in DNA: TGTGCCACCAGTGATTCGGGAAGATCTTCTAACTATGGCTACACCTTC.

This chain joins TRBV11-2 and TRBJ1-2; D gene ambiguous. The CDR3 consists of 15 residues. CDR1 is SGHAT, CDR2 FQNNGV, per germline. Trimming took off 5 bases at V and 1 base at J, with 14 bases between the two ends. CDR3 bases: TGTGCCAGCAGCGTCGGCGGGGAACTTAACTATGGCTACACCTTC. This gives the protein CASSVGGELNYGYTF.

The chain's CDR3 is CASGFPVADRGLYEQYF. CDR3 DNA: TGTGCTAGTGGTTTCCCAGTTGCGGACAGGGGGCTTTACGAGCAGTACTTC. V usage is TRBV12-5 and J usage is TRBJ2-7, with 11 bases identical to TRBD1. The germline V gene encodes CDR1 LGHNT and CDR2 FRNRAP. The CDR3 runs 17 residues. J lost 4 bases, V lost 3 bases, and 11 bases had no gene match.

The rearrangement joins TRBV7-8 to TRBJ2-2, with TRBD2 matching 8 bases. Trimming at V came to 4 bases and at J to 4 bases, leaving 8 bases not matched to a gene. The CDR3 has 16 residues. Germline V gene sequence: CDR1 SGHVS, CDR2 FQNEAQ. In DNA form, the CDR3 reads TGTGCCAGCAGCTACGGGGAGCGGGGGCCCACCGGGGAGCTGTTTTTT. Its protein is CASSYGERGPTGELFF. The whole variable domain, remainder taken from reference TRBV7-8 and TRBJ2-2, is GAGVSQSPRYKVAKRGQDVALRCDPISGHVSLFWYQQALGQGPEFLTYFQNEAQLDKSGLPSDRFFAERPEGSVSTLKIQRTQQEDSAVYLCASSYGERGPTGELFFGEGSRLTVL.

Here the CDR3 DNA reads TGTGCCAGCACCCAAACGAGGTCAGATACGCAGTATTTT. Encoded protein: CASTQTRSDTQYF. The chain links TRBV11-2 to TRBJ2-3; no definite D call. The germline V gene has CDR1 SGHAT and CDR2 FQNNGV. CDR3 length: 13 amino acids. Trimming took 7 bases from V and 4 from J, leaving 12 bases between them.

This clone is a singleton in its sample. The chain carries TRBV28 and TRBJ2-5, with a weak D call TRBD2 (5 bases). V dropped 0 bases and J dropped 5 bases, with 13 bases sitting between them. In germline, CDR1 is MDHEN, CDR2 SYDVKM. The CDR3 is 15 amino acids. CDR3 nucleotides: TGTGCCAGCAGTTTATGGGAGGAGTCGAGGGAGACCCAGTACTTC. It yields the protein CASSLWEESRETQYF.